Listed below are T cell receptor beta chains from one sample, sequenced in a study of blood T cell repertoires in COVID-19. Here immunoSEQ multiplex PCR was the method, and the copy in TCRdb shows in-frame clones only, minus some. The sample has 55,000 to 65,000 clones, 88% seen once. Material: peripheral blood. The receptors come from a man between 60 and 70 years old with acute or convalescent COVID-19. Both conserved end residues are part of each CDR3. The D gene is left open where the match is weak. The size field is filled for only some rows; it gives once, few, many or a size class.

cdr3_nt | cdr3_aa | v_call | d_call | j_call | clone_size
TGTGCCAGCAGCCCCTCTAGCGGGAGCTCCTACAATGAGCAGTTCTTC | CASSPSSGSSYNEQFF | TRBV7-3 | TRBD2 | TRBJ2-1 | NA
TGTGCCAGTGTAGGGGCGAATGAGCAGTTCTTC | CASVGANEQFF | TRBV6-5 | NA | TRBJ2-1 | NA
TGTGGCCTGCAGGGGAACACTGAAGCTTTCTTT | CGLQGNTEAFF | TRBV2 | NA | TRBJ1-1 | NA
TGTGCCAGCAGTTTATCGGGGCTCAACTTAGCCAGAAACATTCAGTACTTC | CASSLSGLNLARNIQYF | TRBV27 | NA | TRBJ2-4 | NA
TGTGCCAGTAGCCGGGGACAGTTCGGAACGAACACTGAAGCTTTCTTT | CASSRGQFGTNTEAFF | TRBV19 | TRBD1 | TRBJ1-1 | NA
TGTGCCAGTAGTATTGGAAGCAGGAATCAGCCCCAGCATTTT | CASSIGSRNQPQHF | TRBV19 | NA | TRBJ1-5 | NA
TGTGCCATCTCGGGGGGGCAGGGTAAAGAGACCCAGTACTTC | CAISGGQGKETQYF | TRBV7-9 | TRBD2 | TRBJ2-5 | NA
TGTGCCAGCAGACCAAGGACAGGGCCAAGCTCCTACGAGCAGTACTTC | CASRPRTGPSSYEQYF | TRBV2 | TRBD1 | TRBJ2-7 | NA
TGCGCCAGCAGCTCGAACACAGGGGGCTCTACAGATACGCAGTATTTT | CASSSNTGGSTDTQYF | TRBV5-1 | TRBD1 | TRBJ2-3 | NA
TGCGCCATCAGCACCGGGACAGGTTTTACCTTC | CAISTGTGFTF | TRBV10-3 | TRBD1 | TRBJ1-2 | NA
TGCGCCAGCAGCCAACTCGGCTACGGAGAGCATCAGCCCCAGCATTTT | CASSQLGYGEHQPQHF | TRBV4-1 | NA | TRBJ1-5 | NA
TGTGCCAGCAGCTCTATTCGCGGGAACCTCGGGGGGGATACGCAGTATTTT | CASSSIRGNLGGDTQYF | TRBV7-9 | TRBD2 | TRBJ2-3 | NA
TGCGCCAGCAGCCAAGAATATGGCGGGCAATACGAGCAGTACTTC | CASSQEYGGQYEQYF | TRBV4-1 | NA | TRBJ2-7 | NA
TGTGCCAGCAGTTTGTTAGCCTCAACCTCAACAGATACGCAGTATTTT | CASSLLASTSTDTQYF | TRBV28 | NA | TRBJ2-3 | NA
TGTGCCAGTAGTCCCTACAGGGGTCTAGCCAAAAACATTCAGTACTTC | CASSPYRGLAKNIQYF | TRBV19 | TRBD1 | TRBJ2-4 | NA
TGTGCCAGCAGCCTAAGACTAGCGGGATTTTACAATGAGCAGTTCTTC | CASSLRLAGFYNEQFF | TRBV13 | TRBD2 | TRBJ2-1 | once
TGTGCCAGCATCACTAGCGGGAGCAAAAACATTCAGTACTTC | CASITSGSKNIQYF | TRBV28 | TRBD2 | TRBJ2-4 | once
TGCAGCGTTGAAGAAATAGAATTCCTCCCCACCGCTAACTATGGCTACACCTTC | CSVEEIEFLPTANYGYTF | TRBV29-1 | NA | TRBJ1-2 | NA
TGTGCCAGCAGTCTCCGGAGGAGGCTGGACACAGATACGCAGTATTTT | CASSLRRRLDTDTQYF | TRBV27 | NA | TRBJ2-3 | once
TGTGCCAGCAGGCTTGCCGGGGTTGGCACCGGGGAGCTGTTTTTT | CASRLAGVGTGELFF | TRBV3-1/TRBV3-2 | NA | TRBJ2-2 | NA
TGTGCCAGCAGCGTAAGTTTAGACTCTAATGAGCAGTTCTTC | CASSVSLDSNEQFF | TRBV9 | NA | TRBJ2-1 | NA
TGTGCCAGCAGCCAAAATCCGGGGGGTGAGCAGTTCTTC | CASSQNPGGEQFF | TRBV3-1/TRBV3-2 | TRBD2 | TRBJ2-1 | NA
TGTGCCAGCAGTTTACTCCAAGAGACCCAGTACTTC | CASSLLQETQYF | TRBV28 | NA | TRBJ2-5 | NA
TGTGCCACCAGTGATTCAGGACAGGGCCCCCATGGCTACACCTTC | CATSDSGQGPHGYTF | TRBV24-1 | TRBD1 | TRBJ1-2 | NA
TGTGCCAGCAGCTACAAAGGGGCTAGCGGGAGCTGGTACAATGAGCAGTTCTTC | CASSYKGASGSWYNEQFF | TRBV7-2 | TRBD2 | TRBJ2-1 | NA
TGTGCCAGCAGCTTCGGGGGTCGAAATAATTCACCCCTCCACTTT | CASSFGGRNNSPLHF | TRBV11-2 | NA | TRBJ1-6 | NA
TGCGCCAGCAGCTTAAAAACAGGGATGGAAAAACTGTTTTTT | CASSLKTGMEKLFF | TRBV5-1 | NA | TRBJ1-4 | NA
TGTGCCAGCAGCCCCCGGGGTAACGGGGAGCTGTTTTTT | CASSPRGNGELFF | TRBV11-3 | NA | TRBJ2-2 | NA
TGTGCCAGCAGTTTGAGACAGGGCGGGCTAACTGAAGCTTTCTTT | CASSLRQGGLTEAFF | TRBV28 | TRBD1 | TRBJ1-1 | NA
TGTGCCAGCAGCTTAAGGCAGGGCCCCTACGAGCAGTACTTC | CASSLRQGPYEQYF | TRBV7-8 | NA | TRBJ2-7 | NA
TGTGCCAGCAGCAAAGCGCCGATGGGACTGGCTTTCTTT | CASSKAPMGLAFF | TRBV21-1 | NA | TRBJ1-1 | few
TGTGCCAGCAGCGATCAGGGGGTCAGGTATGGCTACACCTTC | CASSDQGVRYGYTF | TRBV2 | TRBD1 | TRBJ1-2 | NA
TGTGCCACCAGGAAGGGGGCGAACTATGGCTACACCTTC | CATRKGANYGYTF | TRBV24-1 | TRBD1 | TRBJ1-2 | NA
TGTGCCACCAGTGACTACCGACGACAGGGGGCTACAGATACGCAGTATTTT | CATSDYRRQGATDTQYF | TRBV24-1 | TRBD1 | TRBJ2-3 | NA
TGTGCCAGCAGCTCGACAGACTCCAGGGAAGCTTTCTTT | CASSSTDSREAFF | TRBV5-5 | NA | TRBJ1-1 | NA
TGTGCCAGCAGTGCAATTAGCGGGAGGCCAGATACGCAGTATTTT | CASSAISGRPDTQYF | TRBV28 | TRBD2 | TRBJ2-3 | NA
TGTGCCAGCAGCCAAAACGGACAGAGCAATCAGCCCCAGCATTTT | CASSQNGQSNQPQHF | TRBV4-2 | NA | TRBJ1-5 | NA
TGTGCCAGCAGCCCTTCGAACCGGGAGACCCAGTACTTC | CASSPSNRETQYF | TRBV7-3 | NA | TRBJ2-5 | NA
TGTGCCAGCTCACCACAAGGCGGTGATACGCAGTATTTT | CASSPQGGDTQYF | TRBV18 | NA | TRBJ2-3 | NA
TGTGCCAGCAGTTTTTGGCAGAGCAATCAGCCCCAGCATTTT | CASSFWQSNQPQHF | TRBV28 | NA | TRBJ1-5 | NA
TGTGCCAGTAGTGACCGATACGGAGTCCAAGAGACCCAGTACTTC | CASSDRYGVQETQYF | TRBV19 | NA | TRBJ2-5 | NA
TGTGCCAGCAGCTTAGTGGGCGGGGGAAACACTGAAGCTTTCTTT | CASSLVGGGNTEAFF | TRBV7-6 | NA | TRBJ1-1 | NA
TGTGCCAGCAGATTCCAGGGGGCCGCTTACAATGAGCAGTTCTTC | CASRFQGAAYNEQFF | TRBV27 | TRBD1 | TRBJ2-1 | once
TGTGCCAGCAGTGATGAGACCAACAGCGGGAGCTACGAGCAGTACTTC | CASSDETNSGSYEQYF | TRBV6-1 | TRBD2 | TRBJ2-7 | NA
TGCGCCAGCAGCTTGGACCGGGGAAACACCGGGGAGCTGTTTTTT | CASSLDRGNTGELFF | TRBV5-1 | NA | TRBJ2-2 | NA
TGTGCCAGCAGCTTAGGCAAGACTAGCGGGAGCTCCTACGAGCAGTACTTC | CASSLGKTSGSSYEQYF | TRBV11-2 | TRBD2 | TRBJ2-7 | NA
TGTGCCAGCAGGGACACAGGGAGGGGGAACTATGGCTACACCTTC | CASRDTGRGNYGYTF | TRBV25-1 | NA | TRBJ1-2 | NA
TGTGCCAGCAGCCGGTACCGGGAGGCCGGGGAGCTGTTTTTT | CASSRYREAGELFF | TRBV3-1/TRBV3-2 | TRBD2 | TRBJ2-2 | NA